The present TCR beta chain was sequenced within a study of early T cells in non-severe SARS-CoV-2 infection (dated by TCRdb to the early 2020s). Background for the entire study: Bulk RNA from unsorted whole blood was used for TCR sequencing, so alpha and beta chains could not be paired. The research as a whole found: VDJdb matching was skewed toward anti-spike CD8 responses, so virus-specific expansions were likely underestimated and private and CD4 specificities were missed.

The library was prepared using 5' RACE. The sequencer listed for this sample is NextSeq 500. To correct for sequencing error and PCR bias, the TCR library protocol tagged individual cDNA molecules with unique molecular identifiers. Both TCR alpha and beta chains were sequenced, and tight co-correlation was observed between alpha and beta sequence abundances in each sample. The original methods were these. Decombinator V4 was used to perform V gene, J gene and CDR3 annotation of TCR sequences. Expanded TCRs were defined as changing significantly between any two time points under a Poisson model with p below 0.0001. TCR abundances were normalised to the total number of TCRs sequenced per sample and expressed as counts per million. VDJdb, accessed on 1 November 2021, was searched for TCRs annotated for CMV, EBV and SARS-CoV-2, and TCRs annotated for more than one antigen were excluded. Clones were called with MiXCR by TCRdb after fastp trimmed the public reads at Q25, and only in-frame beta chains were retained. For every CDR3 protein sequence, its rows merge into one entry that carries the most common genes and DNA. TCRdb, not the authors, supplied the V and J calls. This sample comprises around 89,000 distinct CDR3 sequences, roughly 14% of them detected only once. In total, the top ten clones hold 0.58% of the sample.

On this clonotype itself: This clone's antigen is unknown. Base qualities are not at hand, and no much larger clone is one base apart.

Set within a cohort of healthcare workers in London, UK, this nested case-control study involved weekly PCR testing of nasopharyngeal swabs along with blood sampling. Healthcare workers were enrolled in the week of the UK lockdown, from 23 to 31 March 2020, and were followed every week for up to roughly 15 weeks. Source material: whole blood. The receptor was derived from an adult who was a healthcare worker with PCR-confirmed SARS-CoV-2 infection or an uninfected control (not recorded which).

The encoded CDR3 is CSASSGNTIYF. At the DNA level, the sequence is TGCAGTGCTAGCTCTGGAAACACCATATATTTT. Rearrangement joined TRBV20-1 to TRBJ1-3, with no reliable assignment of the D segment. V lost 3 bases and J lost 0 bases; the stretch between them is 0 bases long. Counted from cysteine to phenylalanine, this CDR3 has 11 amino acids. Left in the record is the CDR3 DNA by itself, 33 bases read in frame from the first base. CDR1 DFQATT and CDR2 SNEGSKA are derived from the germline V gene (reference sequence).